This T cell receptor beta chain originates from a study of shared clonotypes between healthy human individuals. The wider study: There were three CD4 naive, three CD4 memory, two CD8 naive and one CD8 memory plates per donor. Broader study findings: Rarefaction analysis demonstrated incomplete sorted-subset sequencing notwithstanding large depth. Clonotype sharing among donors was thought likely to change with sequencing depth.

The assay was immunoSEQ multiplex PCR, and TCRdb's table has in-frame clones only and misses some. The table shows under 750,000 clones, with approximately 72% occurring only once. Remarks on this clone: Its antigen remains unknown.

CDR1 and CDR2 from the germline V gene are SQVTM and ANQGSEA. The CDR3 is 13 residues long. V shed 7 bases and J shed 3 bases, with 15 bases lying between them. The material sequenced was memory CD4+ T cells sorted from blood. Subset defined: CD45RA-negative fraction. The rearrangement links TRBV29-1 to TRBJ1-1; D is unresolved. The sequence came from a woman aged 25 to 45 in good health. The CDR3 reads CSAFHLGDTEAFF. The CDR3 DNA reads TGCAGCGCGTTTCACCTTGGGGACACTGAAGCTTTCTTT.